The 10 T cell receptor beta chains in this list originate from one sample, sequenced in a study of cytomegalovirus exposure and HLA in healthy donors. With 60 Vbeta and 13 Jbeta primers, the PCR was carried out. Assay used: immunoSEQ multiplex PCR; TCRdb lists only in-frame clones, some missing. The data hold 120,000 to 150,000 clones, with around two thirds observed a single time. The sample comprised PBMCs. The receptors here all came from a male donor in good health and CMV-seronegative.

The rearrangement uses TRBV5-6 and TRBJ2-3; possible D gene TRBD2, 6 bases. The CDR3 consists of 13 residues. V was shortened by 1 base and J by 7 bases, with 10 bases between the two germline ends. CDR1 is SGHDT, CDR2 YYEEEE, per germline. The CDR3 coding sequence is TGTGCCAGCAGCTTGACTAGCATGAATACGCAGTATTTT. Protein: CASSLTSMNTQYF. Based on the CDR3 plus reference TRBV5-6 and TRBJ2-3, the full variable domain is DAGVTQSPTHLIKTRGQQVTLRCSPKSGHDTVSWYQQALGQGPQFIFQYYEEEERQRGNFPDRFSGHQFPNYSSELNVNALLLGDSALYLCASSLTSMNTQYFGPGTRLTVL.

The genes are TRBV7-8 and TRBJ2-1, with 8 bases identical to TRBD1. In germline, CDR1 is SGHVS, CDR2 FQNEAQ. This CDR3 has 15 residues. After removal of 3 bases from V and 4 bases from J, the junction contained 5 bases not matched to a gene. CDR3 loop: CASSFRQGTYNEQFF. The DNA of the CDR3 is TGTGCCAGCAGCTTTCGACAGGGGACATACAATGAGCAGTTCTTC.

The DNA of the CDR3 is TGCGCCAGCAGCCAAGAACCCTCGGGGGGGAACACCGGGGAGCTGTTTTTT. As protein: CASSQEPSGGNTGELFF. This chain joins TRBV4-1 and TRBJ2-2; 7 bases fit TRBD2. This CDR3 spans 17 amino acids. Germline loops: CDR1 MGHRA, CDR2 YSYEKL. V shed 0 bases and J 1 base; nucleotides not matched to a gene: 5.

The J gene is TRBJ2-5, the V gene TRBV6-5; D is possibly TRBD1 (5 bases). V lost 6 bases to trimming and J lost 2 bases, with 16 bases between them. The germline V gene encodes CDR1 MNHEY and CDR2 SVGAGI. This CDR3 is built from 15 residues. The CDR3 loop reads CASSPGWQGQETQYF. Written as DNA, the CDR3 is TGTGCCAGCAGCCCAGGTTGGCAGGGACAAGAGACCCAGTACTTC.

This clone was recorded a few times. The chain is built from TRBV5-1 and TRBJ2-5, with 9 bases lining up with TRBD2. The V segment lost 2 bases and the J segment 0 bases; nucleotides outside the gene matches: 5. This CDR3 region has 16 residues. Germline V gives CDR1 SGHRS, CDR2 YFSETQ. CDR3 sequence: CASSFTLAGNQETQYF. DNA for the CDR3: TGCGCCAGCAGCTTCACTCTAGCGGGGAACCAAGAGACCCAGTACTTC. Full variable domain (remainder filled in from reference TRBV5-1 and TRBJ2-5): KAGVTQTPRYLIKTRGQQVTLSCSPISGHRSVSWYQQTPGQGLQFLFEYFSETQRNKGNFPGRFSGRQFSNSRSEMNVSTLELGDSALYLCASSFTLAGNQETQYFGPGTRLLVL.

This chain connects TRBV13 to TRBJ2-7; 7 bases line up with TRBD1. This CDR3 is 16 amino acids long. After removal of 5 bases from V and 5 bases from J, the junction contained 15 bases not matched to a gene. In germline, CDR1 is PRHDT, CDR2 FYEKMQ (reference sequence). CDR3 coding DNA: TGTGCCAGCAGCACGCAGACAGGGTCAGCCCCCAACGAGCAGTACTTC. As protein: CASSTQTGSAPNEQYF.

J is TRBJ2-3 and V is TRBV9; weak D call: TRBD2 (6 bases). Trimming left V 4 bases short and J 6 bases short, with 18 bases between. The CDR3 extends over 15 amino acids. Germline CDR1 reads SGDLS; CDR2 reads YYNGEE. In nucleotides, the CDR3 is TGTGCCAGCAGCCTTCTGGGGGGAGCCACGGATACGCAGTATTTT. Its protein is CASSLLGGATDTQYF.

CDR3 loop: CASSLLAGTDTQYF. The CDR3 DNA follows: TGTGCCAGTTCACTCCTAGCGGGGACGGATACGCAGTATTTT. V usage is TRBV9 and J usage is TRBJ2-3, with TRBD2 matching 9 bases. Germline loops: CDR1 SGDLS, CDR2 YYNGEE. The CDR3 is 14 amino acids. V dropped 8 bases and J dropped 6; count of bases not matched to a gene: 10.

The rearrangement joins TRBV18 to TRBJ1-2; TRBD1 might be the D (5 bases). The CDR3 spans 14 residues. The germline CDR1 and CDR2 sequences are KGHSH and LQKENI. V was pared by 3 bases and J by 3 bases, with 11 bases between. The CDR3 nucleotides are TGTGCCAGCTCACCGGTAGCCAGGGACTATGGCTACACCTTC. Translated: CASSPVARDYGYTF.

This chain joins TRBV2 and TRBJ2-6, with a weak D call TRBD1 (5 bases). Between the trimmed V and J ends, which lost 2 bases and 0 bases, there was a span of 11 bases. Looked up from germline, CDR1 is SNHLY and CDR2 is FYNNEI. The CDR3 is made up of 17 amino acids. CDR3 sequence reads: CASSETRQLSGANVLTF. The DNA for the CDR3 is TGTGCCAGCAGTGAAACGAGACAGCTCTCTGGGGCCAACGTCCTGACTTTC.